This T cell receptor (beta chain) was obtained from a study of blood T cell repertoires in COVID-19. Study context: The study drew acute and convalescent COVID-19 samples from the United States, Italy and Spain. The cDNA or gDNA used as material had been derived from T cells, B-cell-depleted T cells, or PBMCs.

In the original analysis: Amplifying reference gene primers gave estimates of nucleated cell counts. Profiled with immunoSEQ multiplex PCR; TCRdb holds only in-frame clones, not every one. V and J calls and clone size follow that table, whereas D and trimming were derived from the DNA. The table has 50,000 or so clones, around four fifths seen once; the top ten hold about 3%. With 9 bases removed from V and 4 bases from J, the gap between germline ends came to 5 bases. This CDR3 contains 10 residues. From germline, CDR1 is KGHDR and CDR2 SFDVKD. V gene TRBV24-1 combines with J gene TRBJ2-5, with D hard to call. The sample comprised peripheral blood. The sequence was collected from a man in his fifties with acute or convalescent COVID-19. CDR3 residues: CATSGETQYF. CDR3 DNA: TGTGCCACCTCAGGAGAGACCCAGTACTTC.